The 20 T cell receptor beta chains given below trace back to one sample, sequenced in a study of shared clonotypes between healthy human individuals. This table comes from immunoSEQ multiplex PCR, and its TCRdb copy is limited to in-frame clones, with some not included. The sample yields approximately 110,000 clones, roughly 70% seen once. Input material: memory CD8+ T cells sorted from blood. The sample's subset: CD45RO+ cells pooled with CCR7-negative TemRA cells. All receptors derive from a woman aged 30 to 39 in good health.

The rearrangement links TRBV28 to TRBJ2-2; 10 bases agree with TRBD2. Germline V gene sequence: CDR1 MDHEN, CDR2 SYDVKM. V was clipped by 4 bases and J by 5 bases; unmatched bases: 10. CDR3 length: 17 residues. The DNA for the CDR3 is TGTGCCAGCAGTTCGCCTAGGACTAGCGGCCTTACCGGGGAGCTGTTTTTT. Its protein product is CASSSPRTSGLTGELFF.

This sequence joins TRBV28 and TRBJ2-1; TRBD1 might be the D (5 bases). Germline V gives CDR1 MDHEN, CDR2 SYDVKM. The CDR3 length is 14 residues. Trimming took 6 bases from V and 7 from J, leaving 16 bases between them. In DNA, the CDR3 is TGTGCCAGCAGGCCCCAGGGTATGTTGAATGAGCAGTTCTTC. Translating gives CASRPQGMLNEQFF.

The chain employs TRBV25-1 and TRBJ2-2, with D possibly TRBD2 on 6 matching bases. The germline gives CDR1 MGHDK, CDR2 SYGVNS. The ends were cut back, 10 bases at V and 5 bases at J, with 23 bases in the middle. The CDR3 length is 16 residues. The chain's CDR3 is CATKNSSGGATGELFF. The CDR3 DNA follows: TGTGCCACTAAGAATTCCTCAGGAGGGGCTACCGGGGAGCTGTTTTTT.

This clone has a handful of counts. This chain uses TRBV19 with TRBJ2-5; D gene uncertain. V shed 7 bases and J shed 3 bases, with 9 bases lying between them. The CDR3 spans 12 residues. Germline V lookup: CDR1 LNHDA, CDR2 SQIVND (reference sequence). CDR3 coding DNA: TGTGCCAGTACTGGTACCGAAGAGACCCAGTACTTC. It yields the protein CASTGTEETQYF. The full variable domain, with the rest looked up from reference TRBV19 and TRBJ2-5, is DGGITQSPKYLFRKEGQNVTLSCEQNLNHDAMYWYRQDPGQGLRLIYYSQIVNDFQKGDIAEGYSVSREKKESFPLTVTSAQKNPTAFYLCASTGTEETQYFGPGTRLLVL.

As regards this clone: Additional DNA sequences in this sample encode the identical CDR3. This chain joins TRBV11-3 and TRBJ2-5; D is perhaps TRBD2 (5 bases). Germline CDR1 and CDR2: SGHNT and YENEEA. The CDR3 consists of 13 residues. Trimming removed 1 base from V and 5 bases from J, with 8 bases in between. CDR3 nucleotides: TGTGCCAGCAGCTTAGCCGGGGTGGAGACCCAGTACTTC. It is translated as CASSLAGVETQYF.

V is TRBV19 and J is TRBJ1-5; D call uncertain. CDR1 LNHDA and CDR2 SQIVND come from the germline V gene (reference sequence). V was cut by 2 bases and J by 7 bases, with 12 bases left in between. CDR3 length: 14 amino acids. The DNA of the CDR3 is TGTGCCAGTAGTATAAACCCTTTCCAACAGCCCCAGCATTTT. Protein: CASSINPFQQPQHF.

CDR3 nucleotides: TGCGCCAGCAGCTTGGTAGTTCGAGATACGCAGTATTTT. Translation gives CASSLVVRDTQYF. This chain connects TRBV5-1 to TRBJ2-3, with D uncertain. Germline assignment: CDR1 SGHRS and CDR2 YFSETQ. Deletions cut 0 bases from V and 5 bases from J, with 7 bases between. This CDR3 contains 13 residues.

This clone came up many times. The chain is built from TRBV4-2 and TRBJ1-2; a possible D gene is TRBD1 (6 bases). The V end was cut by 4 bases, the J end by 6 bases, with 18 bases between. Germline CDR1 LGHNA, CDR2 YNFKEQ. The CDR3 runs to 15 residues. Here the CDR3 DNA reads TGTGCCAGCAGCCTCAATGACGGGGGGGCAGATGGCTACACCTTC. This translates into CASSLNDGGADGYTF.

The V gene is TRBV29-1, the J gene TRBJ2-7; D is possibly TRBD1 or TRBD2 (5 bases each). The CDR3 sequence is 13 residues long. V was cut by 6 bases and J by 2 bases, with 14 bases left in between. The germline CDR1 and CDR2 sequences are SQVTM and ANQGSEA. CDR3 sequence (DNA): TGCAGCGTCGCCGAGGGGCAGACCTACGAGCAGTACTTC. It codes for CSVAEGQTYEQYF.

CDR3 sequence (DNA): TGCAGCACCAGCGGGCACACTGAAGCTTTCTTT. It specifies CSTSGHTEAFF. This chain links TRBV20-1 with TRBJ1-1; D unresolved. The CDR3 is 11 amino acids. CDR1 is DFQATT, CDR2 SNEGSKA, per germline (reference sequence).

This clone was observed once. The CDR3 is CAWSAWDRASGANVLTF. The CDR3 DNA reads TGTGCCTGGAGTGCCTGGGACAGGGCCTCTGGGGCCAACGTCCTGACTTTC. The rearrangement uses TRBV30 and TRBJ2-6, with 9 bases identical to TRBD1. V shed 1 base, J shed 0 bases, and the junction held 4 bases outside the gene matches. This CDR3 has 17 amino acids. Germline CDR1 GTSNPN, CDR2 SVGIG (reference sequence).

In regard to this clone: Other DNA sequences in the same sample also yield this CDR3. This chain joins TRBV9 and TRBJ2-1; the match to TRBD2 covers 7 bases. CDR1 is SGDLS, CDR2 YYNGEE, per germline. J was trimmed by 5 bases and V by 0 bases; bases with no gene match: 2. The CDR3 has 14 residues. This chain's CDR3 is CASSVDLADNEQFF. In nucleotides, the CDR3 is TGTGCCAGCAGCGTAGATCTAGCGGACAATGAGCAGTTCTTC.

A single count supports this clone. V is TRBV28 and J is TRBJ1-2; possible D gene TRBD1, 6 bases. The V end was cut by 9 bases, the J end by 4 bases, with 21 bases between. The CDR3 extends over 15 amino acids. Germline CDR1 and CDR2: MDHEN and SYDVKM. CDR3 nucleotide sequence: TGTGCCAGTAGGGCAGGGGACCTCAACTCCTATGGCTACACCTTC. Translated, it gives CASRAGDLNSYGYTF.

This clone was counted only a few times. The rearrangement joins TRBV11-2 to TRBJ2-3; no clear D. The CDR3 contains 13 residues. Between the trimmed V and J ends, which lost 4 bases and 3 bases, there was a span of 8 bases. Germline CDR1 and CDR2: SGHAT and FQNNGV. The CDR3 DNA sequence: TGTGCCAGCAGCTCCTCGCGAACAGATACGCAGTATTTT. Its protein is CASSSSRTDTQYF.

As concerns this clone: The missing conserved phenylalanine or tryptophan at the end of this CDR3 makes a read error likely. The DNA is omitted, as the CDR3 cannot be located on it reliably, and the CDR3 follows TCRdb's listing. CDR3 region: CASSQVSSPLYL. V is TRBV4-2 and J is TRBJ2-3. Germline CDR1 is LGHNA and CDR2 is YNFKEQ. The length of the CDR3 is 12 amino acids, counting both ends.

This rearrangement joins TRBV27 to TRBJ1-5, with unresolved D. This CDR3 comprises 12 residues. V lost 8 bases to trimming and J lost 1 base, with 6 bases between them. CDR1 MNHEY and CDR2 SMNVEV come from the germline V gene (reference sequence). CDR3 protein: CASGRSNQPQHF. The CDR3 DNA reads as TGTGCCAGCGGGCGGAGCAATCAGCCCCAGCATTTT.

The V call is TRBV6-1, the J call TRBJ2-1; D possibly corresponds to TRBD2 (6 bases). The V end was cut by 2 bases, the J end by 0 bases, with 17 bases between. Germline V gene data show CDR1 as MNHNS and CDR2 as SASEGT. The CDR3 covers 18 residues. This CDR3 is CASSESPLALSSYNEQFF. In nucleotides, the CDR3 is TGTGCCAGCAGTGAATCCCCACTAGCACTCAGCTCCTACAATGAGCAGTTCTTC.

This clone showed up just a few times. The V call is TRBV28, the J call TRBJ2-7, with D perhaps TRBD1 or TRBD2 (5 bases each). Germline-derived CDR1 and CDR2 are MDHEN and SYDVKM. V gave up 10 bases and J gave up 2 bases, with 15 bases separating them. The CDR3 spans 13 residues. CDR3 region: CATFRDGAYEQYF. The CDR3 region has the DNA TGTGCCACCTTCCGGGACGGGGCCTACGAGCAGTACTTC.

Concerning this clone: It may be a read error: a sequence one base away is much more abundant. The chain employs TRBV25-1 and TRBJ2-3, with D unresolved. V was pared by 11 bases and J by 1 base, with 13 bases between. The V gene's germline CDR1 is MGHDK and CDR2 SYGVNS. There are 13 residues in the CDR3. The CDR3 protein is CAAAGPGTDTQYF. The CDR3 DNA follows: TGTGCCGCGGCAGGCCCCGGCACAGATACGCAGTATTTT.

The chain employs TRBV27 and TRBJ1-3, with D hard to call. Germline V gene lookup returns CDR1 MNHEY and CDR2 SMNVEV (reference sequence). The CDR3 has 15 residues. With 5 bases removed from V and 1 base from J, the gap between germline ends came to 12 bases. The CDR3 reads CASSTRSKSGNTIYF. The CDR3 bases are TGTGCCAGCAGTACCAGATCCAAATCTGGAAACACCATATATTTT.